Listed below are T cell receptor beta chains from one sample, sequenced in a study of T cell repertoires in cytomegalovirus infection. TCRdb reprocessed the reads with MiXCR, giving one entry per CDR3 protein. The sample has about 320,000 distinct CDR3 sequences, more than 8% seen once; the top ten hold 3.5% to 4.5%. Sequences were obtained from PBMCs. The receptors shown here come from a human donor in good health (CMV status not recorded). Some clones in this sample may be carry-over from other donors' samples. Both conserved end residues are part of each CDR3. The D gene is left open where the match is weak. Size values are once, few and many counts, or a class for expanded clones, and some rows have none.

cdr3_nt | cdr3_aa | d_call | v_call | clone_size | j_call
TGTGCCAGCAGCGCAGAGGGGGCGCGAAGTTCACCCCTCCACTTT | CASSAEGARSSPLHF | TRBD1 | TRBV9 | few | TRBJ1-6
TGCAGCGTTGCCGTAGGGCAGCCCAACTATGGCTACACCTTC | CSVAVGQPNYGYTF | NA | TRBV29-1 | NA | TRBJ1-2
TGTGCCAGCAGCTGGACGGTGGGAGGTGAAAAACTGTTTTTT | CASSWTVGGEKLFF | NA | TRBV7-2 | NA | TRBJ1-4
TGTGCCAGCAGCTTAGCGGGAGTGAACACCGGGGAGCTGTTTTTT | CASSLAGVNTGELFF | TRBD2 | TRBV2 | many | TRBJ2-2
TGTGCCAGCAGCTTCGCAGGGCGCACAGATACGCAGTATTTT | CASSFAGRTDTQYF | NA | TRBV11-1 | NA | TRBJ2-3
TGTGCCAGCAGTGGACTAGCGGGCCCCAATGAGCAGTTCTTC | CASSGLAGPNEQFF | TRBD2 | TRBV28 | few | TRBJ2-1
TGCGCCAGCAGCCAACCCAGCCGGGACAAATTTGGGGAGCTGTTTTTT | CASSQPSRDKFGELFF | NA | TRBV4-1 | NA | TRBJ2-2
TGTGCCAGCAGCTTGACATTGACAATCACTAATGAAAAACTGTTTTTT | CASSLTLTITNEKLFF | NA | TRBV5-5 | many | TRBJ1-4
TGCAGTGCCAGAGCCCCGACTAGCGGACCAGATACGCAGTATTTT | CSARAPTSGPDTQYF | TRBD2 | TRBV20-1 | NA | TRBJ2-3
TGCGCCAGCAGCCAACTAGACAGGGGGTACGATGGCTACACCTTC | CASSQLDRGYDGYTF | TRBD1 | TRBV4-3 | few | TRBJ1-2
TGTGCCACCAGTGAACTACCAGGGGTTCCCTACGAGCAGTACTTC | CATSELPGVPYEQYF | NA | TRBV24-1 | few | TRBJ2-7
TGTGCCAGCAGTCCAACCTCTAGGGGGACATACACTGAAGCTTTCTTT | CASSPTSRGTYTEAFF | NA | TRBV27 | NA | TRBJ1-1
TGTGCCAGCAGTCCCTCATATCGGACAGGCAGACACACAGATACGCAGTATTTT | CASSPSYRTGRHTDTQYF | TRBD1 | TRBV27 | NA | TRBJ2-3
TGTGCCAGTCTAGGAAATGAGCAGTTCTTC | CASLGNEQFF | NA | TRBV19 | NA | TRBJ2-1
TGTGCCAGCAGTTTGACGGAGAGAATCACTGAAGCTTTCTTT | CASSLTERITEAFF | NA | TRBV28 | few | TRBJ1-1
TGTGCCAGCAGCCGGGACCCACAGGGGGTCACCGGGGAGCTGTTTTTT | CASSRDPQGVTGELFF | TRBD1 | TRBV7-2 | many | TRBJ2-2
TGTGCCAGCAGTGGATGGCAGTCCGCGAACACCGGGGAGCTGTTTTTT | CASSGWQSANTGELFF | NA | TRBV2 | few | TRBJ2-2
TGTGCCAGCAGCCCGATCGGGACAGGGACCTACGAGCAGTACTTC | CASSPIGTGTYEQYF | TRBD1 | TRBV11-2 | many | TRBJ2-7
TGTGCCAGCAGCCAAGATCTAAGAGCGGGAGGGCCGGGCGGGGAGCTGTTTTTT | CASSQDLRAGGPGGELFF | TRBD2 | TRBV4-2 | few | TRBJ2-2
TGTGCCAGCAGCTTAGTTCCGGCGGGGGGCCCTTACGAGCAGTACTTC | CASSLVPAGGPYEQYF | TRBD2 | TRBV7-2 | NA | TRBJ2-7
TGCAGTGCTCGGCAGCGGGACAAGATTAATGAGCAGTTCTTC | CSARQRDKINEQFF | NA | TRBV20-1 | NA | TRBJ2-1